This is a list of T cell receptor beta chains from one sample in a study of cytomegalovirus exposure and HLA in healthy donors. Profiled with immunoSEQ multiplex PCR; TCRdb holds only in-frame clones, not every one. The sample records approximately 90,000 clones, under 80% being singletons. Sequencing was done on a sample of PBMCs. The source is a male donor in good health and CMV-seronegative. The CDR3 runs from the conserved cysteine through the conserved F or W. The D gene is left open where the match is weak. Only some rows state a clone size, as once, few, many or a class for expanded clones.

v_call	j_call	clone_size	d_call	cdr3_nt	cdr3_aa
TRBV15	TRBJ1-5	-	-	TGTGCCACCCTAGATCGACAGGCCCCATATAGCAATCAGCCCCAGCATTTT	CATLDRQAPYSNQPQHF
TRBV19	TRBJ1-1	medium-sized	-	TGTGCCAGTGCTACGGGAGACAGTCCGGCTTTCTTT	CASATGDSPAFF
TRBV9	TRBJ1-2	-	-	TGTGCCAGCAGCCCCCGGGGGTCGGTAAACTATGGCTACACCTTC	CASSPRGSVNYGYTF
TRBV5-4	TRBJ1-4	-	-	TGTGCCAGCAGCCCCGGGGGACCAACTAATGAAAAACTGTTTTTT	CASSPGGPTNEKLFF
TRBV30	TRBJ1-1	-	-	TGTGCCTGGAGCCTTGACTCTGGCGATGAAGCTTTCTTT	CAWSLDSGDEAFF
TRBV7-3	TRBJ1-2	-	TRBD1	TGTGCCAGCAGCCTAAACCAGGGGGCCCAATATGGCTACACCTTC	CASSLNQGAQYGYTF
TRBV5-4	TRBJ1-2	few	-	TGTGCCAGCAGCTTGCTAGCCCACCAGGGCTACACCTTC	CASSLLAHQGYTF
TRBV6-1	TRBJ2-5	once	-	TGTGCCAGCAGTGAATTTGTTCAAGAGGCCCAGTACTTC	CASSEFVQEAQYF
TRBV7-2	TRBJ1-1	-	-	TGTGCCAGCAGCTTAATAGCGGGGAACACTGAAGCTTTCTTT	CASSLIAGNTEAFF
TRBV10-3	TRBJ2-7	-	-	TGTGCCATCAGTGAACGTCAGGGGACCTACGAGCAGTACTTC	CAISERQGTYEQYF
TRBV11-3	TRBJ2-1	-	-	TGTGCCAGCAGCTTTTCAGTTGCGGACAATGAGCAGTTCTTC	CASSFSVADNEQFF
TRBV28	TRBJ1-6	-	-	TGTGCCAGCAGTTTTAAATCACCCCTCCACTTT	CASSFKSPLHF
TRBV6-1	TRBJ1-2	few	-	TGTGCCAGCTCGCGAGCAGGGCTCTATGGCTACACCTTC	CASSRAGLYGYTF
TRBV28	TRBJ1-1	-	-	TGTGCCAGCAGTTCGAGAGGAGCTTTCTTT	CASSSRGAFF
TRBV18	TRBJ1-1	-	-	TGTGCCAGCTCACCGAGCAATGGGGGGGCGGCCGAAGCTTTCTTT	CASSPSNGGAAEAFF
TRBV18	TRBJ1-1	-	TRBD1	TGTGCCAGCTCACCACCGACAGGGACACTGAACACTGAAGCTTTCTTT	CASSPPTGTLNTEAFF
TRBV27	TRBJ2-2	-	-	TGTGCCAGCAGCTCCCGTGGCAGGGAGCTGTTTTTT	CASSSRGRELFF
TRBV28	TRBJ1-2	-	TRBD1	TGTGCCAGCAGTTCCTCTATGGACAGGGGGCGCCGTGGCTACACCTTC	CASSSSMDRGRRGYTF
TRBV30	TRBJ1-1	-	TRBD1	TGTGCCAGACAGGGCGGGAACACTGAAGCTTTCTTT	CARQGGNTEAFF
TRBV4-3	TRBJ1-2	-	-	TGCGCCAGCAGCCAGGGGGCGAACTATGGCTACACCTTC	CASSQGANYGYTF
TRBV28	TRBJ2-7	-	-	TGTGCCAGCAAACAGGCCGTTCCTTACGAGCAGTACTTC	CASKQAVPYEQYF
TRBV14	TRBJ2-7	-	TRBD1	TGTGCCAGCAGCCTAAACAGACAGGGAAGGCAGTACTTC	CASSLNRQGRQYF
TRBV25-1	TRBJ1-1	once	-	TGTGCCAGCAGCCCCGACAGAAAGAACACTGAAGCTTTCTTT	CASSPDRKNTEAFF
TRBV28	TRBJ2-4	-	-	TGTGCCAGCAGTTGGAGGGGGCAATCCAAAAACATTCAGTACTTC	CASSWRGQSKNIQYF
TRBV5-8	TRBJ1-4	-	-	TGTGCCAGCAGCCACCGAGGTCTTGGAACTAATGAAAAACTGTTTTTT	CASSHRGLGTNEKLFF
TRBV6-1	TRBJ1-6	few	-	TGTGCCAGCAGTGAAGGGCAAGGAGGCAATTCACCCCTCCACTTT	CASSEGQGGNSPLHF
TRBV6-4	TRBJ2-6	few	TRBD1	TGTGCCAGCAGTGACTCAGGGGGCGCTGGGGCCAACGTCCTGACTTTC	CASSDSGGAGANVLTF
TRBV7-2	TRBJ1-1	few	TRBD1	TGTGCCAGCAGCCCCTCGGACAGGACTTTTAAGGCTGAAGCTTTCTTT	CASSPSDRTFKAEAFF
TRBV7-7	TRBJ2-5	-	TRBD1	TGTGCCAGCAGCTCAGGACAGGTTCAAGAGACCCAGTACTTC	CASSSGQVQETQYF
TRBV29-1	TRBJ2-3	-	-	TGCAGCGTTGAAGATCGGCTAGCGCATAGCACAGATACGCAGTATTTT	CSVEDRLAHSTDTQYF
TRBV19	TRBJ2-7	-	TRBD1	TGTGCCAGTAGTCTCCGGGACAGCCTCTACGAGCAGTACTTC	CASSLRDSLYEQYF
TRBV7-2	TRBJ2-1	-	TRBD2	TGTGCCAGCAGTCCTAGGACTAGCGCGGTTGTGAATGAGCAGTTCTTC	CASSPRTSAVVNEQFF
TRBV25-1	TRBJ2-5	-	-	TGTGCCAGCAGTGAGTCCGCCTTCGCGGGGGCGGGGACCCAGTACTTC	CASSESAFAGAGTQYF
TRBV11-2	TRBJ2-7	-	TRBD1	TGTGCCAGCAGCCCGACAGGACAGGGGATCCACGAGCAGTACTTC	CASSPTGQGIHEQYF
TRBV5-1	TRBJ2-2	-	TRBD2	TGCGCCAGCAGCTCGATCAGCGTTACTAGCGGGATGGTCGGGGAGCTGTTTTTT	CASSSISVTSGMVGELFF
TRBV7-2	TRBJ1-5	few	-	TGTGCCAGCAGCCGAATCGGGAGCAATCAGCCCCAGCATTTT	CASSRIGSNQPQHF
TRBV6-5	TRBJ1-1	-	-	TGTGCCAGCAGTTACCCCGACAGGCGGACTGAAGCTTTCTTT	CASSYPDRRTEAFF
TRBV7-2	TRBJ1-5	-	-	TGTGCCAGCAGCCCGGAGAGGAATCAGCCCCAGCATTTT	CASSPERNQPQHF
TRBV27	TRBJ2-7	-	TRBD2	TGTGCCAGCAGTTTAGGGACTAGCCCCAACGAGCAGTACTTC	CASSLGTSPNEQYF
TRBV30	TRBJ1-5	few	TRBD1	TGTGCCTGGGGAAGACAGGGAGGCCAGCCCCAGCATTTT	CAWGRQGGQPQHF
TRBV5-8	TRBJ2-2	-	TRBD1	TGTGCCAGCAGCTTCAGGGACAGGGGGCGTCTTGACTTGAACACCGGGGAGCTGTTTTTT	CASSFRDRGRLDLNTGELFF
TRBV14	TRBJ2-3	few	TRBD1	TGTGCCAGCAGCCAGGACAGGGGGCGGTGGACGCAGTATTTT	CASSQDRGRWTQYF
TRBV7-9	TRBJ1-1	-	-	TGTTCCAGCAGCCGGCCGGGTTGGGGGGGATTGAACACTGAAGCTTTCTTT	CSSSRPGWGGLNTEAFF